This entry lists 5 T cell receptor beta chains sequenced from one sample in a study of siplizumab effects on memory and regulatory T cells. TCRdb's copy holds only in-frame clones and misses some; the assay was immunoSEQ multiplex PCR. The sample lists 95,000 to 130,000 clones; around 94% were seen once. Sequencing was done on a sample of non-Treg CD4+ T cells sorted from blood. The receptors originated from a human donor in good health.

This rearrangement joins TRBV19 to TRBJ1-5; no firm D call. Trimming took off 5 bases at V and 2 bases at J, with 10 bases between the two ends. Germline assignment: CDR1 LNHDA and CDR2 SQIVND (reference sequence). The CDR3 is 14 residues long. The CDR3 DNA follows: TGTGCCAGTAGTGAATATGATGGCAATCAGCCCCAGCATTTT. This translates into CASSEYDGNQPQHF. The complete variable domain, with remaining parts taken from reference TRBV19 and TRBJ1-5, reads DGGITQSPKYLFRKEGQNVTLSCEQNLNHDAMYWYRQDPGQGLRLIYYSQIVNDFQKGDIAEGYSVSREKKESFPLTVTSAQKNPTAFYLCASSEYDGNQPQHFGDGTRLSIL.

V is TRBV10-3 and J is TRBJ2-7; the match to TRBD2 covers 7 bases. V dropped 4 bases and J dropped 11; count of bases not matched to a gene: 5. Germline-derived CDR1 and CDR2 are ENHRY and SYGVKD. The CDR3 totals 11 residues. CDR3 loop: CAISGQGGEYF. The CDR3 DNA follows: TGTGCCATCAGTGGCCAGGGAGGGGAGTACTTC.

V usage is TRBV11-2 and J usage is TRBJ2-5; 9 bases are shared with TRBD1. The germline CDR1 and CDR2 sequences are SGHAT and FQNNGV. Trimming cost V 4 bases and J 0 bases; bases outside gene matches: 3. There are 15 residues in the CDR3. The CDR3 loop is CASSYRGPNQETQYF. Written as DNA, the CDR3 is TGTGCCAGCAGCTACAGGGGGCCCAACCAAGAGACCCAGTACTTC.

This chain uses TRBV19 with TRBJ1-2; possible D gene TRBD1, 5 bases. The V and J ends lost 5 bases and 4 bases respectively, with 14 bases between them. The CDR3 is 14 amino acids. Germline V gives CDR1 LNHDA, CDR2 SQIVND (reference sequence). Here the CDR3 DNA reads TGTGCCAGTAGTTCTGTAACTCAGGGCTATGGCTACACCTTC. This gives the protein CASSSVTQGYGYTF.

The V call is TRBV6-1, the J call TRBJ2-6; D is ambiguous. The CDR3 extends over 13 amino acids. In germline, CDR1 is MNHNS, CDR2 SASEGT. The V gene lost 1 base and the J gene lost 12 bases, with 10 bases spanning the gap. CDR3 in amino acids: CASSEGYLPVLTF. The CDR3 coding sequence is TGTGCCAGCAGTGAAGGGTACCTCCCCGTCCTGACTTTC.